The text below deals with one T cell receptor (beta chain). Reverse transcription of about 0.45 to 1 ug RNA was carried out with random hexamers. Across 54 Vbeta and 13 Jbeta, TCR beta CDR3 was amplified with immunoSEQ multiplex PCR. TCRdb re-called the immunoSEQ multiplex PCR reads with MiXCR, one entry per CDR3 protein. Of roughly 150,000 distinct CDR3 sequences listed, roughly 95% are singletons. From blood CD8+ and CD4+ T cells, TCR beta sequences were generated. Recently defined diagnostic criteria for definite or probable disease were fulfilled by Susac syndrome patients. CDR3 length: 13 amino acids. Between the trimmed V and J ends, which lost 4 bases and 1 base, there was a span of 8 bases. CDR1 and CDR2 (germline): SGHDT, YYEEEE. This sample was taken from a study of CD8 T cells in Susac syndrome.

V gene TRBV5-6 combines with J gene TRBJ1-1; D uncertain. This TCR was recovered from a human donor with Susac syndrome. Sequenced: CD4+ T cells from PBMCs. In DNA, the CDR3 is TGTGCCAGCAGCGCGACGGAGAACACTGAAGCTTTCTTT. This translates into CASSATENTEAFF.